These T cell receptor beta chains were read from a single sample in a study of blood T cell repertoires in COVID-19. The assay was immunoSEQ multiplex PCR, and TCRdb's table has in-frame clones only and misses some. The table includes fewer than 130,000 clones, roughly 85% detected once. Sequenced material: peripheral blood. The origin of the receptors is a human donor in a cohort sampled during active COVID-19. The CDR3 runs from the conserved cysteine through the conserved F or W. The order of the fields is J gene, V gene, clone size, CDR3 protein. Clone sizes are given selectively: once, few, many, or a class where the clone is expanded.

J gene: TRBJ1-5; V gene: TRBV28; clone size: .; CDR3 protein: CASSLRVLTVSNQPQHF
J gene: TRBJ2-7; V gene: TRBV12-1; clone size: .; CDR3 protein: CASSFVSSCNNLSYEQYF
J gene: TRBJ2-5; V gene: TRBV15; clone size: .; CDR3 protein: CATSREDIETQYF
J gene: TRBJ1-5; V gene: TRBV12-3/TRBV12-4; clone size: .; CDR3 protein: CASVSPGQPQHF
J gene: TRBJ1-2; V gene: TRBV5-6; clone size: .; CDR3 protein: CASSQGFGYTF
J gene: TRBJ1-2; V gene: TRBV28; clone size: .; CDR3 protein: CASSLYGMVLQGANYGYTF
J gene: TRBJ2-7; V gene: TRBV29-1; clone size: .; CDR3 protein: CSVVGQALLEQYF
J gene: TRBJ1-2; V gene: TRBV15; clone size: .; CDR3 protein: CATSRDSNFYGYTF
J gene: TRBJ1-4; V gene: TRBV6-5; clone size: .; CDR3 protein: CATSSGTGLEKLFF
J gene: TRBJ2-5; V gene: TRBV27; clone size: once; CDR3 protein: CASSPGTGKGETQYF
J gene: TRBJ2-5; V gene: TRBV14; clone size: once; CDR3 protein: CASSQGRSRGVTQYF
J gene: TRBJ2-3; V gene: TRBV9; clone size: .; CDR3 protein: CASSSRTSSTDTQYF
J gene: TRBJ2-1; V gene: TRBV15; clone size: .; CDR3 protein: CATMAGVGYNEQFF
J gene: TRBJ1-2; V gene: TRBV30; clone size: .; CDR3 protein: CAWSVLAGNYGYTF
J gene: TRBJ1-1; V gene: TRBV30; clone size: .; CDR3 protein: CAWTTGNTEAFF
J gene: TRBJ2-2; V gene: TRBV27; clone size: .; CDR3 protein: CASSLRGGANTGELFF
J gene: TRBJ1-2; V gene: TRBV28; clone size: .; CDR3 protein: CASSFRLTGGDGYTF
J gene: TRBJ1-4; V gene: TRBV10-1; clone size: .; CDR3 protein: CASSEGQGNEKLFF
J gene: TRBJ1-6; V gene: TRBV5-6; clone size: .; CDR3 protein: CASSRQGLLNSPLHF
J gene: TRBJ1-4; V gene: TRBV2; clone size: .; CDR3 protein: CASSEETGGAGKLFF
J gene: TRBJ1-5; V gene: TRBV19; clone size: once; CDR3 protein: CASSLRTGLLGGNQPQHF
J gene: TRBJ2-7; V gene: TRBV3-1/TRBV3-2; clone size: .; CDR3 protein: CASSPTRLTYEQYF
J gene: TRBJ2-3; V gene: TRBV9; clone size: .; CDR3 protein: CASSVSGMVTDTQYF
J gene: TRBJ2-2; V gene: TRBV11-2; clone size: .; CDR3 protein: CASSATWTGFLSGELFF
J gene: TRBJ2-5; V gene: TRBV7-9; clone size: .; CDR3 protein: CASSLGTGGAETQYF
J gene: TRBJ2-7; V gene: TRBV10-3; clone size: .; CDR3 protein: CAISTGTSYEQYF
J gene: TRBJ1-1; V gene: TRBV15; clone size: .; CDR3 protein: CATSRDGGYTEAFF
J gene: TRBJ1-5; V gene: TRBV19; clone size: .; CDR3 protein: CASSRTGEIQPQHF
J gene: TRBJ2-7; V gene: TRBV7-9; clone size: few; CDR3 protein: CASSLATGGTYEQYF
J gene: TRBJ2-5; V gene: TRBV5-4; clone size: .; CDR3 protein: CASSLGTGEETQYF
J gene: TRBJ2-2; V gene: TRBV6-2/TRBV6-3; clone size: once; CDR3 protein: CASSYLDYTGELFF
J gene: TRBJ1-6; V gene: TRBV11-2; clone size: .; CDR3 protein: CASSQSGTENSPLHF
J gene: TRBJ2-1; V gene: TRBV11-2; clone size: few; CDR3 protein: CASSLYRGNEQFF
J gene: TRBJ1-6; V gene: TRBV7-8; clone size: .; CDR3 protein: CASSPRTEANSPLHF
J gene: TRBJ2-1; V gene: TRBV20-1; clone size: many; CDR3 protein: CSAIRLDEQFF
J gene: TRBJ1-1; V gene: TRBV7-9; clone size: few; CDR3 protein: CASSPGGGTEAFF
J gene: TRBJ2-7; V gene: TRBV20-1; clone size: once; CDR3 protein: CSASPLAGAQYF
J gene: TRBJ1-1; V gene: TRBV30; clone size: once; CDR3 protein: CAWSVQSGRAFF
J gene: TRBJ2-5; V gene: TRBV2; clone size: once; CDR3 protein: CASSGTAQETQYF
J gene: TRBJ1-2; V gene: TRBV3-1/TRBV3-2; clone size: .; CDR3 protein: CASSQRIGERNYGYTF
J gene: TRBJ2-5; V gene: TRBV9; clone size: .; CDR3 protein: CASSASGSGETQYF
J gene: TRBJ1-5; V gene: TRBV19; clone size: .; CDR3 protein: CASNGQGNQPQHF
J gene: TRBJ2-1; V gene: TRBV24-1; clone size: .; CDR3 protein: CATSDTRLESPLF